One and the same sample provided the 25 T cell receptor beta chains below, sequenced in a study of blood T cell repertoires in COVID-19. Libraries were prepared by immunoSEQ multiplex PCR; TCRdb keeps only in-frame clonotypes and omits some of them. This table holds 150,000 to 200,000 clones, more than 80% found once. The sample was peripheral blood. The source is a woman of 80 years or more with COVID-19, enrolled during active disease.

This chain joins TRBV27 and TRBJ2-7; tentatively, D is TRBD1 (6 bases). The V end lost 5 bases, the J end lost 6 bases, and 23 bases lay between the germline ends. Germline V gene sequence: CDR1 MNHEY, CDR2 SMNVEV (reference sequence). The CDR3 length is 16 residues. The CDR3 sequence is CASSRQSTGQRSEQYF. The CDR3 region has the DNA TGTGCCAGCAGTCGCCAATCCACTGGACAGCGCAGCGAGCAGTACTTC.

The chain combines TRBV19 with TRBJ1-4, with D maybe TRBD1 (5 bases). In germline, CDR1 is LNHDA, CDR2 SQIVND (reference sequence). This CDR3 has 14 residues. V was trimmed by 3 bases and J by 11 bases, leaving 16 bases between them. The CDR3 sequence: CASSIPVKGQKLFF. The CDR3 DNA sequence: TGTGCCAGTAGTATTCCGGTTAAGGGGCAGAAACTGTTTTTT.

This clone has more than one count but fewer than ten. The genes are TRBV4-1 and TRBJ1-4; possibly TRBD1 for D (5 bases). This CDR3 spans 17 amino acids. Germline assignment: CDR1 MGHRA and CDR2 YSYEKL. V lost 1 base to trimming and J lost 0 bases, with 12 bases between them. CDR3 region: CASSQGRGIATNEKLFF. CDR3 bases: TGCGCCAGCAGCCAAGGCCGGGGGATTGCAACTAATGAAAAACTGTTTTTT.

The CDR3 nucleotides are TGTGCCATCAGCTTAGCGGGAGAAAGGAATGAGCAGTTCTTC. Translating gives CAISLAGERNEQFF. The gene calls are TRBV10-3 and TRBJ2-1, with 9 bases fitting TRBD2. The CDR3 extends over 14 amino acids. V shed 6 bases and J 7 bases; nucleotides not matched to a gene: 7. Germline CDR1 and CDR2: ENHRY and SYGVKD.

The chain uses TRBV5-5 and TRBJ2-5, with D maybe TRBD1 (5 bases). Germline lookup yields CDR1 SGHKS and CDR2 YYEKEE (reference sequence). The CDR3 length is 13 residues. Trimming left V 3 bases short and J 4 bases short, with 10 bases between. CDR3 in amino acids: CASSSPGRETQYF. The CDR3 coding sequence is TGTGCCAGCAGCTCCCCAGGGCGAGAGACCCAGTACTTC.

This clone was observed a few times. The chain is built from TRBV6-2 or TRBV6-3 and TRBJ2-7; no clear D gene. Germline V gene sequence: CDR1 MNHEY, CDR2 SVGEGT. V was trimmed by 0 bases and J by 2 bases, leaving 5 bases between them. CDR3 size: 13 residues. The CDR3 protein is CASSYSSAYEQYF. CDR3 DNA sequence: TGTGCCAGCAGTTACTCCTCGGCCTACGAGCAGTACTTC.

DNA of the CDR3: TGCAGCGTTAGGGGGCTCACCTACGAGCAGTACTTC. This gives the protein CSVRGLTYEQYF. The rearrangement joins TRBV29-1 to TRBJ2-7; 7 bases map to TRBD1. The CDR3 totals 12 residues. In germline, CDR1 is SQVTM, CDR2 ANQGSEA. The V segment lost 5 bases and the J segment 2 bases; nucleotides outside the gene matches: 3.

The V gene is TRBV6-2 or TRBV6-3, the J gene TRBJ2-7, with D uncertain. Trimming took 5 bases from V and 7 from J, leaving 15 bases between them. Per the germline V gene, CDR1 is MNHEY and CDR2 is SVGEGT. This CDR3 has 13 amino acids. This CDR3 is CASSQRHGQEQYF. Written as DNA, the CDR3 is TGTGCCAGCAGTCAAAGACACGGTCAAGAGCAGTACTTC.

The chain is built from TRBV23-1 and TRBJ2-7, with D possibly being TRBD1 (6 bases). TRBV23-1 is an open reading frame, and its role is uncertain. This CDR3 has 14 amino acids. The germline V and J ends were trimmed by 3 bases and 2 bases, with 11 bases remaining between them. The CDR3 spells CASSHQDSTYEQYF. The CDR3 DNA reads TGCGCCAGCAGTCACCAGGACAGTACCTACGAGCAGTACTTC.

This chain connects TRBV28 to TRBJ2-1; 8 nucleotides align to TRBD1. CDR3 length: 15 residues. The V segment lost 3 bases and the J segment 6 bases; nucleotides outside the gene matches: 7. CDR1 and CDR2 (germline): MDHEN, SYDVKM. The CDR3, as DNA: TGTGCCAGCAGTTTCCCGCGGACAGGGCGCAATGAGCAGTTCTTC. Translation: CASSFPRTGRNEQFF. The full variable domain, rest sourced from reference TRBV28 and TRBJ2-1, is DVKVTQSSRYLVKRTGEKVFLECVQDMDHENMFWYRQDPGLGLRLIYFSYDVKMKEKGDIPEGYSVSREKKERFSLILESASTNQTSMYLCASSFPRTGRNEQFFGPGTRLTVL.

The rearrangement links TRBV12-3 or TRBV12-4 to TRBJ2-5; D is perhaps TRBD1 (5 bases). This CDR3 has 13 amino acids. The V end was cut by 7 bases, the J end by 3 bases, with 12 bases between. CDR3 nucleotide sequence: TGTGCCAGCACCGTAACAGGAAAAGAGACCCAGTACTTC. This translates into CASTVTGKETQYF.

The chain links TRBV10-2 to TRBJ1-5, with a possible D match to TRBD1 (6 bases). The CDR3 is 14 amino acids. Germline CDR1 is WSHSY and CDR2 is SAAADI. V lost 7 bases and J 7 bases, leaving 17 bases between the germline ends. The CDR3 is CASTPNRAGQPQHF. In DNA, the CDR3 is TGCGCCAGCACCCCAAACAGGGCCGGGCAGCCCCAGCATTTT.

The chain joins TRBV28 to TRBJ1-5; 8 bases line up with TRBD1. V dropped 2 bases and J dropped 5; count of bases not matched to a gene: 2. CDR3 length: 14 residues. Germline assignment: CDR1 MDHEN and CDR2 SYDVKM. CDR3: CASSLGQGDQPQHF. The CDR3 coding sequence is TGTGCCAGCAGTTTAGGACAGGGAGATCAGCCCCAGCATTTT.

V is TRBV7-3 and J is TRBJ1-1; D ambiguous. V was trimmed by 3 bases and J by 3 bases, leaving 8 bases between them. The germline CDR1 and CDR2 sequences are SGHTA and FQGTGA. The CDR3 has 13 amino acids. CDR3 nucleotide sequence: TGTGCCAGCAGCTTTCGGGTAGACACTGAAGCTTTCTTT. As protein: CASSFRVDTEAFF.

The V gene is TRBV2, the J gene TRBJ2-7, with TRBD2 as a possible D gene (6 bases). V lost 4 bases and J 0 bases, leaving 16 bases between the germline ends. The CDR3 has 16 amino acids. CDR1 and CDR2 from the germline V gene are SNHLY and FYNNEI. CDR3 nucleotide sequence: TGTGCCAGCAGTGTAAGGGCAGGGAGGTACTCCTACGAGCAGTACTTC. Translation gives CASSVRAGRYSYEQYF.

The rearrangement links TRBV27 to TRBJ2-5; possible D gene TRBD1, 6 bases. CDR1 and CDR2 from the germline V gene are MNHEY and SMNVEV (reference sequence). V shed 3 bases and J shed 2 bases, with 13 bases lying between them. The CDR3 has 15 residues. Here the CDR3 DNA reads TGTGCCAGCAGTTTCTCGTGGGGGCCTCAAGAGACCCAGTACTTC. Its translation is CASSFSWGPQETQYF.

For the CDR3, the DNA is TGTGCCAGCAGTTACGTAGTTTCCACCGGGGAGCTGTTTTTT. Amino acid sequence: CASSYVVSTGELFF. The chain has TRBV6-2 or TRBV6-3 and TRBJ2-2, with D hard to call. Germline V gene data show CDR1 as MNHEY and CDR2 as SVGEGT. CDR3 length equals 14 residues. The V gene lost 2 bases and the J gene lost 4 bases, with 8 bases spanning the gap.

The J gene is TRBJ1-2, the V gene TRBV28; 9 nucleotides match TRBD1. This CDR3 comprises 14 residues. The ends lost 7 bases at V and 5 bases at J; junction bases unmatched: 8. CDR1 and CDR2 (germline): MDHEN, SYDVKM. CDR3 nucleotide sequence: TGTGCCAGCATGGGGGGACAGGGTGGTTATGGCTACACCTTC. Residues: CASMGGQGGYGYTF.

In its sample, this clone was seen a few times. V is TRBV5-1 and J is TRBJ1-6; 7 bases fit TRBD1. The CDR3 loop spans 15 amino acids. Germline assignment: CDR1 SGHRS and CDR2 YFSETQ. The junction had 5 bases not matched to a gene; V was cut back by 0 bases and J by 8 bases. The CDR3 DNA sequence: TGCGCCAGCAGCTTGGACAGGGGAGAATATTCACCCCTCCACTTT. This translates into CASSLDRGEYSPLHF.

The chain combines TRBV19 with TRBJ2-1; 7 bases line up with TRBD2. The V segment lost 6 bases and the J segment 4 bases; nucleotides outside the gene matches: 12. The length of the CDR3 is 16 residues. CDR1 and CDR2 from the germline V gene are LNHDA and SQIVND (reference sequence). Written as DNA, the CDR3 is TGTGCCAGTAGCTCGGGAGGATTCTTGAGGTACAATGAGCAGTTCTTC. Translation gives CASSSGGFLRYNEQFF.

The rearrangement uses TRBV5-1 and TRBJ1-4; the match to TRBD1 covers 7 bases. CDR1 and CDR2 from the germline V gene are SGHRS and YFSETQ. The junction had 4 bases not matched to a gene; V was cut back by 0 bases and J by 8 bases. The CDR3 has 14 amino acids. CDR3 loop: CASSLEGGMEKLFF. The DNA of the CDR3 is TGCGCCAGCAGCTTGGAAGGGGGCATGGAAAAACTGTTTTTT.

The chain links TRBV24-1 to TRBJ2-3; D is unclear. Germline loops: CDR1 KGHDR, CDR2 SFDVKD. The CDR3 has 14 residues. V lost 5 bases and J lost 0, with 8 bases in between. For the CDR3, the DNA is TGTGCCACCAGTGCGGCGGTTAGCACAGATACGCAGTATTTT. This sequence encodes CATSAAVSTDTQYF.

The rearrangement links TRBV23-1 to TRBJ2-1; 7 bases fit TRBD1. TRBV23-1 is filed as an ORF, its function uncertain. CDR3 length equals 16 residues. J was trimmed by 4 bases and V by 3 bases; bases with no gene match: 9. The CDR3 DNA follows: TGCGCCAGCAGTCACCCTCCGGACAGGCTATACAATGAGCAGTTCTTC. Translation: CASSHPPDRLYNEQFF.

V is TRBV7-9 and J is TRBJ2-1; 16 bases line up with TRBD2. The CDR3 has 19 residues. Germline loops: CDR1 SEHNR, CDR2 FQNEAQ (reference sequence). Losses at the gene ends were 5 bases for V and 9 bases for J; bases not matched to a gene: 16. The CDR3 here is CASSKNRGLAGGPRLEQFF. CDR3 nucleotide sequence: TGTGCCAGCAGCAAGAACCGGGGACTAGCGGGAGGGCCGAGGCTTGAGCAGTTCTTC.

V usage is TRBV7-3 and J usage is TRBJ2-1, with TRBD1 identical over 8 bases. CDR3 size: 15 residues. V gave up 5 bases and J gave up 1 base; unmatched junction bases: 4. Per the germline V gene, CDR1 is SGHTA and CDR2 is FQGTGA. CDR3 DNA: TGTGCCAGCAGCCCGGACAGGGTTTCCTACAATGAGCAGTTCTTC. It yields the protein CASSPDRVSYNEQFF.